The 30 T cell receptor beta chains listed next were all sequenced from one sample in a study of Graves' ophthalmopathy and Graves' hyperthyroidism. CDR3 regions of TCR beta were amplified from RNA transcripts. RT-PCR was first run with HTBI primers, then multiplex PCR in a second round. TCRdb fed the multiplex PCR reads into MiXCR, producing one record per CDR3 protein. The sample lists about 590,000 distinct CDR3 sequences; just under 40% were seen once. The sample was peripheral blood or thyroid tissue (not recorded which). The origin of the receptors is an adult man with Graves' hyperthyroidism.

Worth noting for this clonotype: Because it lacks the conserved phenylalanine or tryptophan at the end, this CDR3 is likely a read error. The limits of the CDR3 on the DNA are not certain, so only TCRdb's listed CDR3 is given. The chain links TRBV7-2 to TRBJ2-7; TRBD2, the D gene given by the table, was not confirmed from the DNA. Inclusive of both ends, the CDR3 amounts to 9 amino acids. Germline loops: CDR1 SGHTA, CDR2 FQGNSA. CDR3 protein: CASSLLGLA.

This clonotype appeared a few times. The gene calls are TRBV11-2 and TRBJ2-7; D is unclear. The CDR3 runs to 18 residues. Per germline, CDR1 SGHAT and CDR2 FQNNGV. V gave up 0 bases and J gave up 5 bases, with 23 bases separating them. The DNA for the CDR3 is TGTGCCAGCAGCTTAGAGATGCCCATTGGGTCCATAACTAACGAGCAGTACTTC. It is translated as CASSLEMPIGSITNEQYF. The complete variable domain, with remaining parts taken from reference TRBV11-2 and TRBJ2-7, reads EAGVAQSPRYKIIEKRQSVAFWCNPISGHATLYWYQQILGQGPKLLIQFQNNGVVDDSQLPKDRFSAERLKGVDSTLKIQPAKLEDSAVYLCASSLEMPIGSITNEQYFGPGTRLTVT.

This clonotype has at least ten counts. This sequence joins TRBV5-1 and TRBJ1-2; D might be TRBD1 (5 bases). The CDR3 sequence is 16 residues long. In germline, CDR1 is SGHRS, CDR2 YFSETQ. With 0 bases removed from V and 1 base from J, the gap between germline ends came to 13 bases. CDR3 nucleotide sequence: TGCGCCAGCAGCTTGGTTCCTGGGGCTTTTAACTATGGCTACACCTTC. Its translation: CASSLVPGAFNYGYTF. Full variable domain (outside the CDR3, taken from reference TRBV5-1 and TRBJ1-2): KAGVTQTPRYLIKTRGQQVTLSCSPISGHRSVSWYQQTPGQGLQFLFEYFSETQRNKGNFPGRFSGRQFSNSRSEMNVSTLELGDSALYLCASSLVPGAFNYGYTFGSGTRLTVV.

The gene calls are TRBV4-2 and TRBJ1-4, with unresolved D. Trimming shortened V by 3 bases and J by 0 bases, and 8 bases separated the two germline ends. The CDR3 consists of 15 residues. Germline CDR1 is LGHNA and CDR2 is YNFKEQ. This CDR3 is CASSHPVTTNEKLFF. The DNA of the CDR3 is TGTGCCAGCAGCCACCCTGTGACAACTAATGAAAAACTGTTTTTT.

Concerning this clonotype itself: A much bigger clone sits one base away, suggesting this may be a read error. J is TRBJ2-7 and V is TRBV6-1; the D gene is possibly TRBD2 (5 bases). Germline V CDR1 and CDR2: MNHNS, SASEGT. V was pared by 2 bases and J by 6 bases, with 14 bases between. This CDR3 has 14 residues. The CDR3 loop reads CASSEREQDCEQYF. The CDR3 coding sequence is TGTGCCAGCAGTGAAAGGGAGCAGGACTGCGAGCAGTACTTC.

The genes are TRBV12-3 or TRBV12-4 and TRBJ2-7, with D possibly matching TRBD1 (6 bases). The CDR3 loop spans 15 amino acids. The V end was cut by 4 bases, the J end by 3 bases, with 16 bases between. The CDR3 nucleotides read TGTGCCAGCAGTTCTCTGGGACATAAAAACTACGAGCAGTACTTC. It encodes CASSSLGHKNYEQYF.

With regard to this clonotype: The junction and the germline gene differ at one end; a read error may be behind it. This chain connects TRBV7-8 to TRBJ1-1; D possibly corresponds to TRBD1 (5 bases). The CDR3 loop spans 15 amino acids. CDR1 and CDR2 (germline): SGHVS, FQNEAQ. CDR3 DNA: TGCGCCAGCAGCCATCCCGGCGGGGGAAACACTGAAGCTTTCTTT. Translated, it gives CASSHPGGGNTEAFF.

The chain carries TRBV4-2 and TRBJ1-5; D is uncertain. Germline assignment: CDR1 LGHNA and CDR2 YNFKEQ. The CDR3 is 17 amino acids. V was cut by 2 bases and J by 5 bases, with 19 bases left in between. The CDR3 DNA follows: TGTGCCAGCAGCCAAAAGTTAGGAAGGCCGTTGGATCAGCCCCAGCATTTT. This translates into CASSQKLGRPLDQPQHF.

This clonotype was found a few times. J is TRBJ2-5 and V is TRBV20-1; TRBD1 agrees at 9 bases. In germline, CDR1 is DFQATT, CDR2 SNEGSKA (reference sequence). V shed 6 bases, J shed 2 bases, and the junction held 10 bases outside the gene matches. This CDR3 comprises 15 residues. CDR3 bases: TGCAGTGCCCCCCGGGCGGGACAGGGACAAGAGACCCAGTACTTC. This translates into CSAPRAGQGQETQYF.

The rearrangement uses TRBV5-1 and TRBJ2-2; 10 bases align to TRBD2. The germline CDR1 and CDR2 sequences are SGHRS and YFSETQ. This CDR3 contains 16 residues. Trimming cost V 2 bases and J 4 bases; bases outside gene matches: 5. CDR3 DNA: TGCGCCAGCAGCTTACTAGCGGGGAAGCCCACCGGGGAGCTGTTTTTT. Its translation: CASSLLAGKPTGELFF.

This clonotype was picked up many times. The chain joins TRBV12-3 or TRBV12-4 to TRBJ1-2; D perhaps matches TRBD1 (6 bases). The ends were cut back, 6 bases at V and 5 bases at J, with 19 bases in the middle. CDR3 length equals 15 residues. This CDR3 reads CASSSNRVPRYGYTF. DNA of the CDR3: TGTGCCAGCAGCTCCAACAGGGTACCGCGGTATGGCTACACCTTC.

The chain combines TRBV7-8 with TRBJ2-7, with D possibly TRBD2 on 6 matching bases. Germline V gives CDR1 SGHVS, CDR2 FQNEAQ. The CDR3 consists of 13 residues. V dropped 5 bases and J dropped 4 bases, with 12 bases sitting between them. DNA for the CDR3: TGTGCCAGCAGCAGCGTTGGGGGGTACGAGCAGTACTTC. This encodes CASSSVGGYEQYF.

V gene TRBV10-3 combines with J gene TRBJ1-3; D is uncertain. Germline V gene sequence: CDR1 ENHRY, CDR2 SYGVKD. Trimming shortened V by 0 bases and J by 0 bases, and 9 bases separated the two germline ends. The CDR3 totals 16 residues. The CDR3 region has the DNA TGTGCCATCAGTGAGTCTATAGGGAGCTCTGGAAACACCATATATTTT. This gives the protein CAISESIGSSGNTIYF.

Notes on this clonotype: Lacking the conserved final phenylalanine or tryptophan, this CDR3 likely reflects a read error. This sequence joins TRBV11-3 and TRBJ1-1; D possibly corresponds to TRBD1 (6 bases). V lost 5 bases and J 1 base, leaving 17 bases between the germline ends. Germline values: CDR1 SGHNT, CDR2 YENEEA. The CDR3 is made up of 16 amino acids. DNA for the CDR3: TGTGCCAGCAGCCCCTCCCACGGACAGCCGAACACTGAAGCTTTCTCT. This encodes CASSPSHGQPNTEAFS.

This clonotype was seen many times. The genes are TRBV7-6 and TRBJ1-1, with TRBD1 matching 8 bases. V lost 5 bases, J lost 12 bases, and 17 bases stayed unmatched. CDR1 and CDR2 from the germline V gene are SGHVS and FNYEAQ. The CDR3 spans 15 residues. CDR3 nucleotides: TGTGCCAGCAGCCAGACCCCGGGACAGGAGACTGCGACTTTCTTT. It translates to CASSQTPGQETATFF. The full variable domain, with the rest looked up from reference TRBV7-6 and TRBJ1-1, is GAGVSQSPRYKVTKRGQDVALRCDPISGHVSLYWYRQALGQGPEFLTYFNYEAQQDKSGLPNDRFSAERPEGSISTLTIQRTEQRDSAMYRCASSQTPGQETATFFGQGTRLTVV.

The chain links TRBV7-2 to TRBJ2-7, with D perhaps matching TRBD1 (5 bases). V was shortened by 1 base and J by 0 bases, with 10 bases between the two germline ends. Germline CDR1 is SGHTA and CDR2 is FQGNSA. CDR3 length: 15 residues. The CDR3 loop reads CASSLVGEVSYEQYF. In nucleotides, the CDR3 is TGTGCCAGCAGCTTAGTAGGGGAAGTCTCCTACGAGCAGTACTTC.

This clonotype showed up many times. The chain carries TRBV20-1 and TRBJ1-1; the match to TRBD1 covers 7 bases. CDR1 is DFQATT and CDR2 is SNEGSKA in the germline V gene (reference sequence). The CDR3 runs 13 residues. V was pared by 4 bases and J by 1 base, with 3 bases of the junction left unmatched. The CDR3 here is CSATRDRNTEAFF. The CDR3 DNA reads as TGCAGTGCTACCAGGGACAGGAACACTGAAGCTTTCTTT.

The genes are TRBV27 and TRBJ1-6, with D tentatively TRBD1 (6 bases). V gave up 2 bases and J gave up 5 bases, with 10 bases separating them. The germline V gene encodes CDR1 MNHEY and CDR2 SMNVEV (reference sequence). The CDR3 length is 15 residues. CDR3 sequence reads: CASSLVGANNSPLHF. As DNA, the CDR3 is TGTGCCAGCAGTTTAGTGGGGGCTAATAATTCACCCCTCCACTTT.

In the case of this clonotype: One end of the junction fails to match germline, which may point to a read error. The chain's CDR3 is CASSLEGTSGSNEQFF. CDR3 nucleotides: TGTGCCAGCAGCTTAGAGGGGACTAGCGGAAGCAATGAGCAGTTTTTT. This chain connects TRBV7-2 to TRBJ2-2; 11 bases map to TRBD2. The CDR3 runs to 16 residues. The germline V gene has CDR1 SGHTA and CDR2 FQGNSA.

This clonotype was recorded many times. The chain combines TRBV6-5 with TRBJ2-7; TRBD2 matches at 8 bases. The CDR3 is made up of 13 amino acids. Germline CDR1 and CDR2: MNHEY and SVGAGI. The V segment lost 5 bases and the J segment 2 bases; nucleotides outside the gene matches: 2. The CDR3 bases are TGTGCCAGCAGTGCTAGCGGGCCCTACGAGCAGTACTTC. It is translated as CASSASGPYEQYF.

The chain is built from TRBV30 and TRBJ2-7; 9 nucleotides match TRBD1. CDR1 is GTSNPN and CDR2 is SVGIG in the germline V gene (reference sequence). The J segment lost 3 bases and the V segment lost 2 bases, leaving 8 bases of the junction unmatched. The CDR3 totals 15 residues. This chain's CDR3 is CAWSNPGQGHYEQYF. CDR3 DNA: TGTGCCTGGAGTAATCCGGGACAGGGACACTACGAGCAGTACTTC.

The J gene is TRBJ2-1, the V gene TRBV24-1; the D gene is possibly TRBD2 (6 bases). Trimming stripped 4 bases from V and 2 bases from J, with 20 bases between. Germline loops: CDR1 KGHDR, CDR2 SFDVKD. There are 18 residues in the CDR3. CDR3 residues: CATSDHDPRDLTYNEQFF. For the CDR3, the DNA is TGTGCCACCAGTGACCATGACCCCCGGGACTTGACCTACAATGAGCAGTTCTTC.

The rearrangement uses TRBV9 and TRBJ1-1, with 7 positions matching TRBD1. Germline assignment: CDR1 SGDLS and CDR2 YYNGEE. The trim removed 4 bases at V and 1 base at J, leaving 10 bases unmatched. The CDR3 has 16 residues. The CDR3 loop is CASSQGWTGRNTEAFF. CDR3 DNA sequence: TGTGCCAGCAGCCAGGGTTGGACAGGCAGGAACACTGAAGCTTTCTTT.

The V call is TRBV7-9, the J call TRBJ1-4; D call uncertain. The ends were cut back, 5 bases at V and 8 bases at J, with 24 bases in the middle. The CDR3 sequence is 17 residues long. Germline values: CDR1 SEHNR, CDR2 FQNEAQ (reference sequence). The CDR3 here is CASSPGVGFPVWEKLFF. The CDR3 region has the DNA TGTGCCAGCAGCCCCGGGGTCGGGTTCCCTGTATGGGAAAAACTGTTTTTT.

The chain carries TRBV24-1 and TRBJ2-2, with TRBD1 matching 10 bases. J was trimmed by 5 bases and V by 3 bases; bases with no gene match: 2. The length of the CDR3 is 15 residues. In germline, CDR1 is KGHDR, CDR2 SFDVKD. The chain's CDR3 is CATSDRTGGTGELFF. The CDR3 coding sequence is TGTGCCACCAGTGATCGGACAGGGGGTACCGGGGAGCTGTTTTTT.

The table lists this clonotype with many counts. This chain joins TRBV24-1 and TRBJ2-7, with 8 positions matching TRBD1. The V gene's germline CDR1 is KGHDR and CDR2 SFDVKD. V lost 1 base to trimming and J lost 5 bases; unmatched junction nucleotides: 6. The CDR3 has 15 residues. CDR3 residues: CATSDFVQGVHEQYF. CDR3 sequence (DNA): TGTGCCACCAGTGATTTTGTACAGGGGGTCCACGAGCAGTACTTC.

This clonotype occurred many times. The chain recombines TRBV2 with TRBJ2-7; tentative D call: TRBD1 (6 bases). This CDR3 spans 13 amino acids. Per the germline V gene, CDR1 is SNHLY and CDR2 is FYNNEI. V shed 8 bases and J shed 1 base, with 12 bases lying between them. The CDR3: CASATDSSYEQYF. CDR3 DNA: TGTGCCAGCGCGACGGACAGTTCCTACGAGCAGTACTTC.

This clonotype showed up many times. The chain has TRBV6-5 and TRBJ2-7, with a tentative D call TRBD2 (6 bases). This CDR3 comprises 14 residues. CDR1 is MNHEY and CDR2 is SVGAGI in the germline V gene. Trimming pared 6 bases from V and 4 bases from J, leaving 16 bases between. Written as DNA, the CDR3 is TGTGCCAGCAGCTCTCTGGCGGGACGGTACGAGCAGTACTTC. Amino acid sequence: CASSSLAGRYEQYF.

This clonotype was seen at least ten times. V and J are TRBV6-1 and TRBJ2-7; D may correspond to TRBD1 or TRBD2 (6 bases each). The germline CDR1 and CDR2 sequences are MNHNS and SASEGT. V was clipped by 8 bases and J by 6 bases, with 20 bases between them. The CDR3 runs 14 residues. The CDR3 loop reads CASLNTGLGGEQYF. DNA for the CDR3: TGTGCCAGCTTGAATACAGGGCTGGGGGGCGAGCAGTACTTC.

This clonotype came up many times. The genes are TRBV2 and TRBJ1-3, with 7 bases fitting TRBD1. V was clipped by 3 bases and J by 2 bases; unmatched bases: 7. This CDR3 region has 16 residues. The V gene's germline CDR1 is SNHLY and CDR2 FYNNEI. In nucleotides, the CDR3 is TGTGCCAGCAGTGACACAGGGGTTTTAGCTGGAAACACCATATATTTT. It translates to CASSDTGVLAGNTIYF.